Sequencing of this TCR beta chain was carried out in a study of T cells in Graves' hyperthyroidism and ophthalmopathy. This clonotype was counted a few times. Its cognate antigen is unknown. Regions amplified from RNA transcripts were the TCR beta CDR3 regions. HTBI primers drove first-round RT-PCR of the TCR CDR3. TCRdb independently ran MiXCR on the multiplex PCR reads; one entry per CDR3 protein. The sample carries roughly 700,000 distinct CDR3 sequences, roughly 17% recorded once. The study's findings and limits: Within blood appeared most thyroid clonotypes that had expanded above 0.001.

The sequencing input was blood. This receptor was taken from a man in his forties or fifties with Graves' hyperthyroidism.

The CDR3: CSARVGQGAHGYTF. The CDR3 DNA sequence: TGCAGTGCTAGAGTGGGACAGGGGGCCCATGGCTACACCTTC. The chain couples TRBV20-1 to TRBJ1-2; TRBD1 matches 12 bases. The CDR3 length is 14 residues. V trimming: 1 base; J trimming: 6 bases; junction bases outside the gene matches: 3. Germline loops: CDR1 DFQATT, CDR2 SNEGSKA (reference sequence).